This T cell receptor beta chain derives from a study of T-cell memory formation after mild COVID-19. This clonotype turned up a few times. TCRdb analysed the 5' RACE reads with MiXCR anew, one entry per CDR3 protein. The data contain around 370,000 distinct CDR3 sequences, around a fifth of them singletons. The J segment lost 3 bases and the V segment lost 5 bases, leaving 6 bases of the junction unmatched. The CDR3 consists of 15 residues. CDR1 is SGHVS and CDR2 is FQNEAQ in the germline V gene. The chain links TRBV7-8 to TRBJ1-2; 10 nucleotides match TRBD1. This receptor was obtained from an adult woman who had mild COVID-19 (a few samples of this study predate the infection). Cell type and time point are not known. Material for sequencing was PBMCs or a T cell subset sorted from them (not recorded which). CDR3 nucleotides: TGTGCCAGCAGCCATCGGACAGGGGGTGACTATGGCTACACCTTC. Translation: CASSHRTGGDYGYTF. Using reference TRBV7-8 and TRBJ1-2 for the parts outside the CDR3, the full variable domain is GAGVSQSPRYKVAKRGQDVALRCDPISGHVSLFWYQQALGQGPEFLTYFQNEAQLDKSGLPSDRFFAERPEGSVSTLKIQRTQQEDSAVYLCASSHRTGGDYGYTFGSGTRLTVV.